Sequencing of this TCR beta chain was carried out in a study of vaccination and CD4 T cells after COVID-19. Study context: Each participant was administered two doses of a vaccine, which was either BNT162b2 or mRNA-1273. For post-vaccine samples, collection took place a median around 70 days after dose two, ranging from 14 to 241. Control cultures, each given a CEFX pool, an HIV-1 Nef pool, or no peptide, were included.

Treatment denoted: roughly 11-day PBMC culture with coronavirus spike peptide pools or control peptides (ViraFEST assay). The Oncomine TCR Beta short-read assay sequenced DNA from cultured CD4+ T cells. Once CD4+ T cells had been cultured, genomic DNA was extracted from them. Via MiXCR, TCRdb re-called the PCR reads, giving one row per CDR3 protein. The sample lists some 16,000 distinct CDR3 sequences, about 35% occurring once. Trimming cost V 3 bases and J 6 bases; bases outside gene matches: 5. The length of the CDR3 is 13 residues. Germline CDR1 and CDR2: SGHRS and YFSETQ. A note on this clonotype: What it binds is not known.

Sequencing was carried out using cultured CD4+ T cells from blood. The V and J genes are TRBV5-1 and TRBJ2-7; 8 bases are shared with TRBD1. This TCR derives from a human donor with COVID-19. Here the CDR3 reads CASSSITGGEQYF. For the CDR3, the DNA is TGCGCCAGCAGCTCGATTACAGGGGGCGAGCAGTACTTC. The whole variable domain, remainder taken from reference TRBV5-1 and TRBJ2-7, is KAGVTQTPRYLIKTRGQQVTLSCSPISGHRSVSWYQQTPGQGLQFLFEYFSETQRNKGNFPGRFSGRQFSNSRSEMNVSTLELGDSALYLCASSSITGGEQYFGPGTRLTVT.